Listed below are T cell receptor beta chains from one sample, sequenced in a study of T cells after somatic rescue of genetic block. The data were produced by immunoSEQ multiplex PCR, yet TCRdb's version contains in-frame clones alone and is incomplete. The sample lists around 7,000 clones, approximately 81% seen once, with roughly 24% in the top ten. Sequenced: peripheral blood mononuclear cells (PBMCs). These receptor sequences come from a boy between 10 and 17 years old. CDR3s include the opening cysteine and the closing phenylalanine or tryptophan. Fields, in order: J gene, V gene, CDR3 protein.

J: TRBJ1-3; V: TRBV28; CDR3: CASSVYGNTIYF
J: TRBJ2-7; V: TRBV11-3; CDR3: CASARAQTYEQYF
J: TRBJ2-3; V: TRBV7-8; CDR3: CASSLRGRILRQYF
J: TRBJ2-7; V: TRBV5-1; CDR3: CASSLGAVRYEQYF
J: TRBJ2-7; V: TRBV9; CDR3: CASSEGGSYPEQYF
J: TRBJ2-5; V: TRBV6-6; CDR3: CASRNREETQYF
J: TRBJ2-5; V: TRBV5-1; CDR3: CASSSSGLVQETQYF
J: TRBJ1-6; V: TRBV7-3; CDR3: CASSLEAGYNSPLHF
J: TRBJ1-1; V: TRBV28; CDR3: CASSFPLGSQVNTEAFF
J: TRBJ2-2; V: TRBV9; CDR3: CASSRGAGELFF
J: TRBJ2-1; V: TRBV12-5; CDR3: CASGLGGPYNEQFF
J: TRBJ2-1; V: TRBV7-6; CDR3: CASSYHLAGNEQFF
J: TRBJ2-1; V: TRBV29-1; CDR3: CSGGASGRGSGNEQFF
J: TRBJ2-7; V: TRBV5-4; CDR3: CASSFFPPSYEQYF
J: TRBJ2-2; V: TRBV7-6; CDR3: CASSRPIDRVVTGELFF
J: TRBJ1-1; V: TRBV28; CDR3: CASSFYGLRTEAFF
J: TRBJ2-7; V: TRBV6-5; CDR3: CASSYGFAYEQYF
J: TRBJ2-2; V: TRBV6-6; CDR3: CASSLVGPGTGELFF
J: TRBJ2-3; V: TRBV27; CDR3: CASSLSYERGRDTQYF
J: TRBJ2-2; V: TRBV4-2; CDR3: CASSRRTGGTGELFF
J: TRBJ2-7; V: TRBV28; CDR3: CASSFSEGLHEQYF
J: TRBJ2-2; V: TRBV6-4; CDR3: CASNSSPNTGELFF
J: TRBJ1-6; V: TRBV7-2; CDR3: CASSLLNSPLHF
J: TRBJ1-5; V: TRBV2; CDR3: CASSGTGQDQPQHF
J: TRBJ1-2; V: TRBV28; CDR3: CASRTGNYGYTF
J: TRBJ1-4; V: TRBV7-9; CDR3: CASSRGRNNEKLFF
J: TRBJ1-1; V: TRBV4-1; CDR3: CASRRTGDWFVNTEAFF
J: TRBJ1-4; V: TRBV7-9; CDR3: CASSPFAGANEKLFF
J: NA; V: TRBV2; CDR3: CASTDEQGASYEQYF
J: TRBJ2-2; V: TRBV11-1; CDR3: CASRPVPNTGELFF
J: TRBJ1-3; V: TRBV5-1; CDR3: CASSLSGQGSGNTIYF
J: TRBJ2-3; V: TRBV9; CDR3: CASSEGDLSSTDTQYF
J: TRBJ1-2; V: TRBV6-5; CDR3: CASRAQGALGYTF
J: TRBJ2-1; V: TRBV10-1; CDR3: CASSAVPFSYNEQFF
J: TRBJ2-3; V: TRBV5-6; CDR3: CASSFRVDTQYF
J: TRBJ2-3; V: TRBV28; CDR3: CASSLPGVSTDTQYF
J: TRBJ2-7; V: TRBV11-3; CDR3: CASSSGGSYEQYF
J: TRBJ2-5; V: TRBV2; CDR3: CASREPGPLRETQYF
J: TRBJ2-4; V: TRBV4-1; CDR3: CASSQEGNPLAKNIQYF
J: TRBJ1-1; V: TRBV6-1; CDR3: CASSAHRGNTGTEAFF
J: TRBJ2-5; V: TRBV11-2; CDR3: CASSPGQGGETQYF
J: TRBJ1-2; V: TRBV4-1; CDR3: CASSQAPGKAYGYTF
J: TRBJ2-5; V: TRBV2; CDR3: CASSEGGEGTQYF